The clone carrying this T cell receptor (beta chain) showed up just a few times. These data come from a study of human T cells and chemical hapten exposure. TCRdb reanalysed the RACE reads using MiXCR and keeps one entry per CDR3 protein. Seen here are about 85,000 distinct CDR3 sequences, about 9.9% observed once, and the top ten hold around 1.5%. The length of the CDR3 is 15 residues. The germline V gene encodes CDR1 SGHTA and CDR2 FQGTGA. Losses at the gene ends were 2 bases for V and 3 bases for J; bases not matched to a gene: 4. Time point in this sample: patch test 2, 6 weeks after DPC sensitization. Sample treatment: therapeutic diphenylcyclopropenone sensitization with weekly scalp DPC.

The input for sequencing was whole blood, taken in connection with sensitization to the hapten diphenylcyclopropenone (DPC). This clonotype originated in a man aged 18-30 years with alopecia areata. Some clones in this sample may be carry-over from other donors' samples. This rearrangement joins TRBV7-3 to TRBJ2-3; 8 bases agree with TRBD1. DNA for the CDR3: TGTGCCAGCAGCTTAGGGACAGGAGCAACAGATACGCAGTATTTT. Translated: CASSLGTGATDTQYF.